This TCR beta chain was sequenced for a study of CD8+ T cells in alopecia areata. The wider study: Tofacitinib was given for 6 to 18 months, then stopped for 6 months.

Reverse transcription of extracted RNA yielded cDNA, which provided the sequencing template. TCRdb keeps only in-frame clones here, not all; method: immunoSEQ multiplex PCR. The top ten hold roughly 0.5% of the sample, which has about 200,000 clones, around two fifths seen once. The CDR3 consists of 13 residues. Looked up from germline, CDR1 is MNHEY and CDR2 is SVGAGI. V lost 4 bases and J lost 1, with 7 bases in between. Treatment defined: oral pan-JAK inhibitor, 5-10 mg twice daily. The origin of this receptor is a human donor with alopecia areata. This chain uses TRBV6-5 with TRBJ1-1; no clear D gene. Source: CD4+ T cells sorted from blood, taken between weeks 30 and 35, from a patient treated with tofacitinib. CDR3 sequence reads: CASSFSGNTEAFF. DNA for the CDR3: TGTGCCAGCAGTTTCTCAGGGAACACTGAAGCTTTCTTT.